This T cell receptor beta chain was obtained from a study of blood T cell repertoires in COVID-19. About the study: Acute-phase and convalescent COVID-19 samples originated in the United States, Italy and Spain.

Per the study methods: Amplified reference gene primers provided the basis for estimating nucleated cell counts. Produced via immunoSEQ multiplex PCR; TCRdb's table is partial and in-frame only. V and J calls and clone size are given by that table; D and trimming were obtained from the DNA. The table has more than 100,000 clones, around 80% seen once. Clinical histories supplied by participants themselves formed the basis of cohort assignment. Trimming pared 5 bases from V and 5 bases from J, leaving 18 bases between. The CDR3 sequence is 16 residues long. Germline CDR1 and CDR2: SEHNR and FQNEAQ (reference sequence).

The sample consisted of PBMCs or T cells enriched from blood (not recorded which). The TCR comes from a man between 35 and 55 years old with acute COVID-19. The chain recombines TRBV7-9 with TRBJ2-2; D is possibly TRBD1 (7 bases). CDR3 DNA: TGTGCCAGCAGCCAGCCAGGGGGGTACGAAACCGGGGAGCTGTTTTTT. It encodes CASSQPGGYETGELFF. Together with reference TRBV7-9 and TRBJ2-2, the CDR3 gives the full variable domain: DTGVSQNPRHKITKRGQNVTFRCDPISEHNRLYWYRQTLGQGPEFLTYFQNEAQLEKSRLLSDRFSAERPKGSFSTLEIQRTEQGDSAMYLCASSQPGGYETGELFFGEGSRLTVL.